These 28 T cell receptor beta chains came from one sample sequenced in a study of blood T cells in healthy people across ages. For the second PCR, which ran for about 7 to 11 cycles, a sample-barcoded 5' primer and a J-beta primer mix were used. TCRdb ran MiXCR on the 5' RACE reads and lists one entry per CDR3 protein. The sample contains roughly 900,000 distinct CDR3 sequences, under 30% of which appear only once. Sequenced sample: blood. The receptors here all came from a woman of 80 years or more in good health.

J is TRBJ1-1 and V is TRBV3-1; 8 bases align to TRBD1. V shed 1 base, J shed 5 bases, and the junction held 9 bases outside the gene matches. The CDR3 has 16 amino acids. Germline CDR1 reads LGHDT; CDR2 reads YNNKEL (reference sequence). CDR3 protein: CASSQARTGWGTEAFF. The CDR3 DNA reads TGTGCCAGCAGCCAAGCTCGGACAGGGTGGGGGACTGAAGCTTTCTTT.

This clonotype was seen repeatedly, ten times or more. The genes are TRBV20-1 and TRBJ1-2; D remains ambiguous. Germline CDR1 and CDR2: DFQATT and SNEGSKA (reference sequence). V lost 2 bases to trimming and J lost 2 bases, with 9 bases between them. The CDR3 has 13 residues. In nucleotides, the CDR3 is TGCAGTGCTAGAAATACAGCCAACTATGGCTACACCTTC. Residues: CSARNTANYGYTF.

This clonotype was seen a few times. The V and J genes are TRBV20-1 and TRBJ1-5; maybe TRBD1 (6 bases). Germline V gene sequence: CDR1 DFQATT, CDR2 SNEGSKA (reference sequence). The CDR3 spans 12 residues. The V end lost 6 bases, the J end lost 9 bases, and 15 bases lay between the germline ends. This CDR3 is CSARTVPGPQHF. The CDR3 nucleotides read TGCAGTGCCAGGACAGTGCCGGGGCCCCAGCATTTT.

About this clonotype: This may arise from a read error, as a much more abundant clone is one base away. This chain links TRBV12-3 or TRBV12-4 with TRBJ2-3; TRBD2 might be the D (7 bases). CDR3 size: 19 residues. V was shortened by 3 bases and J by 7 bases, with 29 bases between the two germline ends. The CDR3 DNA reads TGTGCCAGCAGTTTTGTCCTTGGGGGATCTAGAGGGGGGGAAAATACGCAGTATTTT. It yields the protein CASSFVLGGSRGGENTQYF.

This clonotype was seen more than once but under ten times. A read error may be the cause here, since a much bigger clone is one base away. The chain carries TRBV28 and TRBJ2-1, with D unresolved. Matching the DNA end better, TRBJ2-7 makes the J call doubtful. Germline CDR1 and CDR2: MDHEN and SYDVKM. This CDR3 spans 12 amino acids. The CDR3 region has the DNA TGTGCCACGGACCGCCGGTACAATGAGCAGTACTTC. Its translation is CATDRRYNEQYF.

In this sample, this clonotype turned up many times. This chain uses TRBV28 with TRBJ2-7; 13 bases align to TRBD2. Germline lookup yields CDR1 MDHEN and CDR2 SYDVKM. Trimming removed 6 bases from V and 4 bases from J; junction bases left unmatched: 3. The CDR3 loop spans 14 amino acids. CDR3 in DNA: TGTGCCAGCAGCTTGACTAGCGGGAGGTACGAGCAGTACTTC. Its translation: CASSLTSGRYEQYF.

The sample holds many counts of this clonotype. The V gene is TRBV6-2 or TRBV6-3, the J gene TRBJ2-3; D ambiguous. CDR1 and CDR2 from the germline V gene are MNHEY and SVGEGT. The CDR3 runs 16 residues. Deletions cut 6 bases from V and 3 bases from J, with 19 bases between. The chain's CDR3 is CASSPGPGTLTDTQYF. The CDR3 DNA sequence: TGTGCCAGCAGCCCCGGGCCGGGTACCCTTACAGATACGCAGTATTTT.

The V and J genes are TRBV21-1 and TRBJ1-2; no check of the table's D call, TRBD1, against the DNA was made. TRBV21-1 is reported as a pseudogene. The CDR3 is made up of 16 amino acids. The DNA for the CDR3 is TGTGCCAGCAGCAAAGGGAGAGGGGGCATAAACTATGGCTACACCTTC. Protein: CASSKGRGGINYGYTF.

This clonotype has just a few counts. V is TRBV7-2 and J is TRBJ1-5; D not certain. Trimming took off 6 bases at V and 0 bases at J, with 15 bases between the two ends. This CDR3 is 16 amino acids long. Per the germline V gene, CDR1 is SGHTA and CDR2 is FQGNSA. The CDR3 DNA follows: TGTGCCAGCAGTATCGGCAGGAGACTTAGCAATCAGCCCCAGCATTTT. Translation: CASSIGRRLSNQPQHF.

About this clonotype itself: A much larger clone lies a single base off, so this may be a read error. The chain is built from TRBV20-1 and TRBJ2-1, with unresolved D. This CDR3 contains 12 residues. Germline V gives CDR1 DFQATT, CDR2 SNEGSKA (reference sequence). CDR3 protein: CRARMGMNEQFF. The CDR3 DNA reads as TGCAGGGCTAGGATGGGAATGAATGAGCAGTTCTTC.

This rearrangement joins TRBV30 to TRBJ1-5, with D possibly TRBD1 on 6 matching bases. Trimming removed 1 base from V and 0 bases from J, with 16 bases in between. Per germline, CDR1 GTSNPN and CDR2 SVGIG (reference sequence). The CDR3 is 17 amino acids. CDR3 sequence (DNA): TGTGCCTGGAGTGCCCTACAGGGCACCCCTAGCAATCAGCCCCAGCATTTT. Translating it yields CAWSALQGTPSNQPQHF.

The CDR3 nucleotides read TGTGCCAGCAGCCCTGGACTAGCGGGATTCCACAATGAGCAGTACTTC. Translated: CASSPGLAGFHNEQYF. This rearrangement joins TRBV12-3 or TRBV12-4 to TRBJ2-1; 12 positions match TRBD2. The J call may be faulty, since TRBJ2-7 better matches the DNA end. There are 16 residues in the CDR3.

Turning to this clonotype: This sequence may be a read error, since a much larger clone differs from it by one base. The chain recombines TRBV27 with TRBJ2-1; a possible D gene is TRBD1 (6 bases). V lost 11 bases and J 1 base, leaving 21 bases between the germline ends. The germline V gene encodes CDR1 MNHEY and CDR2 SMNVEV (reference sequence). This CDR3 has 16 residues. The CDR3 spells CACKPFGTLSYNEQFF. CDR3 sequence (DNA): TGTGCCTGCAAACCTTTCGGGACACTTTCCTACAATGAGCAGTTCTTC.

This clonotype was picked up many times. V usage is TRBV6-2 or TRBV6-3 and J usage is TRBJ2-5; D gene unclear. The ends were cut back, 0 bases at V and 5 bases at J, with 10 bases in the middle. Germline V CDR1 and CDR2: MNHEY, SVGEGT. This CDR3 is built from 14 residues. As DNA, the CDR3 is TGTGCCAGCAGTTACTCTTCTAGTCTGGAGACCCAGTACTTC. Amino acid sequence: CASSYSSSLETQYF.

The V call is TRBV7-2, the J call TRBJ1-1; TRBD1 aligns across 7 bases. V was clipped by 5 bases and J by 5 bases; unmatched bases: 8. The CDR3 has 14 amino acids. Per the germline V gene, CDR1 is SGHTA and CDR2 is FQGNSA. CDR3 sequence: CASSPVTGETEAFF. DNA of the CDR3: TGTGCCAGCAGCCCTGTTACAGGGGAGACTGAAGCTTTCTTT.

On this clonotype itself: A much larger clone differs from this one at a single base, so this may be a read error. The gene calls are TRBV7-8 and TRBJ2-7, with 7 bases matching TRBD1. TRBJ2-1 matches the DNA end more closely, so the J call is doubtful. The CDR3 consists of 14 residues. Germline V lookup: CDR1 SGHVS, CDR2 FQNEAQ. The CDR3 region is CASSQPGQSYEQFF. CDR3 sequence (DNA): TGTGCCAGCAGCCAACCGGGACAGAGCTACGAGCAGTTCTTC.

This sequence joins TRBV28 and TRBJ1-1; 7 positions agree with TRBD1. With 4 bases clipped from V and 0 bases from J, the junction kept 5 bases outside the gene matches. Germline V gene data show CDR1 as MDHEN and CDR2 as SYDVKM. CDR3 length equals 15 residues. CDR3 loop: CASSYHRGVNTEAFF. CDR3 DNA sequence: TGTGCCAGCAGTTACCACAGGGGCGTGAACACTGAAGCTTTCTTT. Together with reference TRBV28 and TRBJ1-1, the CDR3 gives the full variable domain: DVKVTQSSRYLVKRTGEKVFLECVQDMDHENMFWYRQDPGLGLRLIYFSYDVKMKEKGDIPEGYSVSREKKERFSLILESASTNQTSMYLCASSYHRGVNTEAFFGQGTRLTVV.

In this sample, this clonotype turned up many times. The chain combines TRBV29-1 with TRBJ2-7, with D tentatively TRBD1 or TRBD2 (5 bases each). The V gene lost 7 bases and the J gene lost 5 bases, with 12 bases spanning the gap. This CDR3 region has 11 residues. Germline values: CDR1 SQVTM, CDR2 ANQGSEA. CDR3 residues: CSGGYRNEQYF. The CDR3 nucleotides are TGCAGCGGGGGGTATAGGAACGAGCAGTACTTC.

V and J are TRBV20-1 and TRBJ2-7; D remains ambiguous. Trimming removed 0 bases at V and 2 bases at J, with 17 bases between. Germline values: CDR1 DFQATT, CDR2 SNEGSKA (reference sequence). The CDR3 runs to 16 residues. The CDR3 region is CSARDQKRTATYEQYF. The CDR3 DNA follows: TGCAGTGCTAGAGATCAAAAAAGGACGGCCACCTACGAGCAGTACTTC.

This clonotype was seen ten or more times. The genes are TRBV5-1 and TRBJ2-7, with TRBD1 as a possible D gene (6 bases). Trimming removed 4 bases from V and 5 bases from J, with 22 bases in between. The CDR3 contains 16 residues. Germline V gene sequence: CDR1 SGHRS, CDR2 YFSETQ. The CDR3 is CASSAQFGTLSNEQYF. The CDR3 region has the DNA TGCGCCAGCAGCGCTCAATTCGGGACACTGAGTAACGAGCAGTACTTC.

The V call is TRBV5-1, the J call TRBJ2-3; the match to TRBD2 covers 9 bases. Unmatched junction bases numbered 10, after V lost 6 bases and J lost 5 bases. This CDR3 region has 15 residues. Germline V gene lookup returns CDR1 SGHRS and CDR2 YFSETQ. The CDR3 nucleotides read TGCGCCAGCACCGAACCGGGGACTAGCCAAGATACGCAGTATTTT. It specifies CASTEPGTSQDTQYF.

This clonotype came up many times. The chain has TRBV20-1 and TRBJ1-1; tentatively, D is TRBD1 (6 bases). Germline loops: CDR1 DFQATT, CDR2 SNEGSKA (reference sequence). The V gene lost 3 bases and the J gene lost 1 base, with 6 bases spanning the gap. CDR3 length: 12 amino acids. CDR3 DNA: TGCAGTGCTAGGGACAGGAACACTGAAGCTTTCTTT. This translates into CSARDRNTEAFF.

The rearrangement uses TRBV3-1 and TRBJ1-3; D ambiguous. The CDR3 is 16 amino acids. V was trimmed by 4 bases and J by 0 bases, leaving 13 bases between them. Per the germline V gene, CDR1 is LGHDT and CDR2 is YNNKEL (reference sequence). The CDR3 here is CASSPPVRLSGNTIYF. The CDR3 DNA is TGTGCCAGCAGCCCCCCGGTGCGCCTCTCTGGAAACACCATATATTTT.

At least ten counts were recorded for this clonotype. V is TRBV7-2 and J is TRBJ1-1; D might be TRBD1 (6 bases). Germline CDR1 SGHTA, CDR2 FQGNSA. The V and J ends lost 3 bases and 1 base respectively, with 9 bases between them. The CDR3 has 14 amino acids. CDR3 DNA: TGTGCCAGCAGCTTTCACAGGGAGAACACTGAAGCTTTCTTT. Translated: CASSFHRENTEAFF.

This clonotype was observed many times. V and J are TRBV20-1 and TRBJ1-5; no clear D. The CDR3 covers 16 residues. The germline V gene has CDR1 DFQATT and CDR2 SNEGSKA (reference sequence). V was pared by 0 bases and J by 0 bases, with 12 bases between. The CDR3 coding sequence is TGCAGTGCTAGAGACGGCCGGCAGTATAGCAATCAGCCCCAGCATTTT. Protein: CSARDGRQYSNQPQHF.

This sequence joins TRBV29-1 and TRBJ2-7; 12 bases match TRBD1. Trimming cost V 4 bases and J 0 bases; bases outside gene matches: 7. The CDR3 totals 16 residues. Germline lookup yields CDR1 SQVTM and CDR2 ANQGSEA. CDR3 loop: CSVGGTGGEPSYEQYF. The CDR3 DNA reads TGCAGCGTTGGGGGGACAGGGGGCGAGCCCTCCTACGAGCAGTACTTC.

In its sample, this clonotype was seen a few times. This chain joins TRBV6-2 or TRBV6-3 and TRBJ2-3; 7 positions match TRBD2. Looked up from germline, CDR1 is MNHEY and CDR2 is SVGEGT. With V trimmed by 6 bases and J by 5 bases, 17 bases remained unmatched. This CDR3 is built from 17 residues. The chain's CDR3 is CASSLRGAGTYGDTQYF. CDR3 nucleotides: TGTGCCAGCAGCCTGAGGGGAGCGGGGACCTACGGAGATACGCAGTATTTT.

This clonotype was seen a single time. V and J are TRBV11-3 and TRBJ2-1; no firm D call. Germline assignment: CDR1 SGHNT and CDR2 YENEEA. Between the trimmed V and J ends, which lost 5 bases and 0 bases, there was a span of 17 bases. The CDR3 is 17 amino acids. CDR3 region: CASSQGFGWSSYNEQFF. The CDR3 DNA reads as TGTGCCAGCAGCCAAGGATTCGGGTGGTCCTCCTACAATGAGCAGTTCTTC.